The text below deals with one T cell receptor (beta chain). The sample contains more than one DNA sequence encoding this CDR3. This specimen comes from a study of shared clonotypes between healthy human individuals. The germline V gene has CDR1 MNHEY and CDR2 SMNVEV (reference sequence). V was trimmed by 6 bases and J by 2 bases, leaving 8 bases between them. This CDR3 is built from 12 residues. TCRdb's copy holds only in-frame clones and misses some; the assay was immunoSEQ multiplex PCR. Among under 600,000 clones, roughly 98% were seen once, and the ten largest hold roughly 0.29%. It was CD45RO-negative cells, positively selected for CCR7, that made up naive CD8 cells, with terminally differentiated effector memory CD45RA+ cells excluded.

Source material: naive CD8+ T cells sorted from blood. The J gene is TRBJ2-7, the V gene TRBV27; no firm D call. This receptor was taken from a man aged 30 to 39 in good health. CDR3 coding DNA: TGTGCCAGCAGCTCACCAGCCTACGAGCAGTACTTC. This gives the protein CASSSPAYEQYF.